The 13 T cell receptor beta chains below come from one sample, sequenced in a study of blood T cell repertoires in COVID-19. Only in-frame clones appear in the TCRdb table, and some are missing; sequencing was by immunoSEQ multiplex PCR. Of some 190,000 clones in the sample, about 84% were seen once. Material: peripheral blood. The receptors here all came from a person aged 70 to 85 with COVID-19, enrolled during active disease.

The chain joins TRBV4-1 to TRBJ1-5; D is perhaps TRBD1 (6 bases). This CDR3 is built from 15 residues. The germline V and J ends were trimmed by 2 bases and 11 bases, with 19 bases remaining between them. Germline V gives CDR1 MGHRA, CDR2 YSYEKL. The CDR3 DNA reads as TGCGCCAGCAGCCAACAACAGGGATTCGCCCCCTCCCAGCATTTT. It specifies CASSQQQGFAPSQHF.

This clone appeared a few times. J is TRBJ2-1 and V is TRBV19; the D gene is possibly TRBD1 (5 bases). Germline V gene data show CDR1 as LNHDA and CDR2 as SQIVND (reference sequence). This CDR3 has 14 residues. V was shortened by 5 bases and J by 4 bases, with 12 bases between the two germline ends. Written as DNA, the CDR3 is TGTGCCAGTAGTCCCCACGACAGATACAATGAGCAGTTCTTC. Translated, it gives CASSPHDRYNEQFF.

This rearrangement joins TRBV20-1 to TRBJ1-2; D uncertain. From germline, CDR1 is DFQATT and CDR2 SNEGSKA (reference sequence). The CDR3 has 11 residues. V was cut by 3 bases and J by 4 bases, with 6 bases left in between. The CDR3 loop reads CSASFVYGYTF. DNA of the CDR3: TGCAGTGCTAGTTTCGTCTATGGCTACACCTTC.

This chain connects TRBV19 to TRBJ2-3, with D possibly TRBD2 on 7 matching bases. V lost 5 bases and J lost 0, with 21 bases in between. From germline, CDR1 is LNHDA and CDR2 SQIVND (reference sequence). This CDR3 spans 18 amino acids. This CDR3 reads CASSGGATGTPSTDTQYF. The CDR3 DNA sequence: TGTGCCAGTAGTGGGGGGGCCACCGGGACACCTAGCACAGATACGCAGTATTTT.

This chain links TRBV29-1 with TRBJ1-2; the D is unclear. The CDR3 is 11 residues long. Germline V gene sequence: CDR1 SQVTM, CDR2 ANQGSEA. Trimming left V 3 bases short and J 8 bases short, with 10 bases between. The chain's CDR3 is CSVDGDLGYTF. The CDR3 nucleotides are TGCAGCGTTGACGGGGATCTAGGCTACACCTTC.

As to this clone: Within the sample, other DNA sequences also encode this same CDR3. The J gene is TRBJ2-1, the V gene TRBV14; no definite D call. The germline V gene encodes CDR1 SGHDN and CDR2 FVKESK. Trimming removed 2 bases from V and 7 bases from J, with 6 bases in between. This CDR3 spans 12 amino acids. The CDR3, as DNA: TGTGCCAGCAGCCAATCCCAGAATGAGCAGTTCTTC. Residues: CASSQSQNEQFF.

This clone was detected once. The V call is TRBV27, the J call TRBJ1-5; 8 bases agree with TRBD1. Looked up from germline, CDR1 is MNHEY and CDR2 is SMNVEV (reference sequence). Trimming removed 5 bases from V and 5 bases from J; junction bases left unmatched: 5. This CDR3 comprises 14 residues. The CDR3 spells CASSLDRGYQPQHF. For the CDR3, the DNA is TGTGCCAGCAGTCTCGACAGGGGCTATCAGCCCCAGCATTTT.

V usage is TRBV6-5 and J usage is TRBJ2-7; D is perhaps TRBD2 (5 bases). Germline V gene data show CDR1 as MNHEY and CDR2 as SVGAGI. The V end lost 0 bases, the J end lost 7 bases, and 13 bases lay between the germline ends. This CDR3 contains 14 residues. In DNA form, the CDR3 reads TGTGCCAGCAGTTACTCGGCCCTCGAGGGAGAGCAGTACTTC. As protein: CASSYSALEGEQYF.

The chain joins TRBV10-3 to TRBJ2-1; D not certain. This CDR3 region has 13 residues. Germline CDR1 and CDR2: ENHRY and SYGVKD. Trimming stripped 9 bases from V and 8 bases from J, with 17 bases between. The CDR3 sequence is CAMRSRVADEQFF. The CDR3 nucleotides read TGTGCCATGCGGTCCCGGGTGGCAGATGAGCAGTTCTTC.

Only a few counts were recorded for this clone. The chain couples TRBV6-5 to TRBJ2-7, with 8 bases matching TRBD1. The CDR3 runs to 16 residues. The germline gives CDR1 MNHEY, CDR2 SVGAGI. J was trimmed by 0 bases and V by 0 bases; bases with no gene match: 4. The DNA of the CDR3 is TGTGCCAGCAGTTACTCGTCAGGGGGCAACTCCTACGAGCAGTACTTC. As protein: CASSYSSGGNSYEQYF.

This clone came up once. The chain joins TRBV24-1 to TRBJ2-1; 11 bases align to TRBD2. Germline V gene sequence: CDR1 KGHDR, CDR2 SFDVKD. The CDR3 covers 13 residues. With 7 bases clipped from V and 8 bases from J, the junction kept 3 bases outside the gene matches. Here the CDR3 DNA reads TGTGCCACCAGCCTAGCGGGAGGCCATGAGCAGTTCTTC. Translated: CATSLAGGHEQFF.

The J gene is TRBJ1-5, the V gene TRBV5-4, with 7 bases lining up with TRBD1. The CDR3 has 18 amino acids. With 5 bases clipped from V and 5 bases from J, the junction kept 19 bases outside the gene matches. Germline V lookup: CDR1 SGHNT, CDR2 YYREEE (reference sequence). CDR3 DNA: TGTGCCAGCAGATTCATCCTCAGGGGCCGACAGGGAGATCAGCCCCAGCATTTT. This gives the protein CASRFILRGRQGDQPQHF.

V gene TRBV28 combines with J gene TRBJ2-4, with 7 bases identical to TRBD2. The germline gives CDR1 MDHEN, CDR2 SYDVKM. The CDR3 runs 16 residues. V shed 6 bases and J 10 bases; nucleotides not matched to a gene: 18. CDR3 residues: CASRGGQALRQGIQYF. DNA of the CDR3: TGTGCCAGCAGGGGAGGGCAGGCGTTACGCCAAGGAATTCAGTACTTC.